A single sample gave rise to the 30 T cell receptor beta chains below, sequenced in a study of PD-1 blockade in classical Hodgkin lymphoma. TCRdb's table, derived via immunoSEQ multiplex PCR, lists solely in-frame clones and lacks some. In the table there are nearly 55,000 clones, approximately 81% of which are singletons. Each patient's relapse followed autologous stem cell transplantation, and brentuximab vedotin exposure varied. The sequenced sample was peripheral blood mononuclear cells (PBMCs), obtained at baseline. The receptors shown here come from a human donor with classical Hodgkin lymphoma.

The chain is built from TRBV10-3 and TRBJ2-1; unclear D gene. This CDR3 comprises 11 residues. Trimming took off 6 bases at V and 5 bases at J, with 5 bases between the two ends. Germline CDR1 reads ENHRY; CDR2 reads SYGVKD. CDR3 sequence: CAIRGNNEQFF. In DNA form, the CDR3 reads TGTGCCATCAGAGGGAACAATGAGCAGTTCTTC.

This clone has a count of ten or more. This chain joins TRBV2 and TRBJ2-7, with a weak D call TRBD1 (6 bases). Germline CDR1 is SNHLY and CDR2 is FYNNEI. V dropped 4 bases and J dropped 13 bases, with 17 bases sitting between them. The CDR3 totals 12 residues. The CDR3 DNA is TGTGCCAGCAGTGTATCGACAGGTCGGGGTTACGTC. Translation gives CASSVSTGRGYV.

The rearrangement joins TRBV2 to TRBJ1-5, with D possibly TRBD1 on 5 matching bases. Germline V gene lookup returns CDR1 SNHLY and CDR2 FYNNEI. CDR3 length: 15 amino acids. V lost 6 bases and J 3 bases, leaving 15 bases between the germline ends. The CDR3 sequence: CASSGDGRFNQPQHF. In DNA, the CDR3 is TGTGCCAGCAGCGGGGACGGAAGATTCAATCAGCCCCAGCATTTT.

CDR3 sequence reads: CASSPTGDGAEAFF. For the CDR3, the DNA is TGTGCCAGCTCACCCACGGGGGATGGGGCTGAAGCTTTCTTT. The genes are TRBV18 and TRBJ1-1, with D possibly being TRBD1 (5 bases). Germline V CDR1 and CDR2: KGHSH, LQKENI. This CDR3 is built from 14 residues. With 3 bases removed from V and 6 bases from J, the gap between germline ends came to 14 bases.

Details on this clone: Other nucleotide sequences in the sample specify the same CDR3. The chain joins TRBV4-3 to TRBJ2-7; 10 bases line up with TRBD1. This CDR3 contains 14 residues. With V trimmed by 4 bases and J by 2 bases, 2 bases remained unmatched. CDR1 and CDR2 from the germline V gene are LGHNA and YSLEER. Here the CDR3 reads CASSRDRGPYEQYF. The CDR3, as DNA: TGCGCCAGCAGCCGGGACAGGGGTCCCTACGAGCAGTACTTC.

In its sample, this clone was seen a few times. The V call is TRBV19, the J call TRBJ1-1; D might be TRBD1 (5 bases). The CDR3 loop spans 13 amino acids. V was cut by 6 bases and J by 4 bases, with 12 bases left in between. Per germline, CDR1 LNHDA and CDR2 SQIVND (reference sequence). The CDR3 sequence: CASSPGGGTEAFF. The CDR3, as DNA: TGTGCCAGTAGCCCCGGCGGGGGCACTGAAGCTTTCTTT.

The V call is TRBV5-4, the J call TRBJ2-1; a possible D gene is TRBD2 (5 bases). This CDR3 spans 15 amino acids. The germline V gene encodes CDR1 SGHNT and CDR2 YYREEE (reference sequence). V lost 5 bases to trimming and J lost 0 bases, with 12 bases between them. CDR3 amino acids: CASRRALSSYNEQFF. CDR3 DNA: TGTGCCAGCAGGAGGGCCCTCAGCTCCTACAATGAGCAGTTCTTC.

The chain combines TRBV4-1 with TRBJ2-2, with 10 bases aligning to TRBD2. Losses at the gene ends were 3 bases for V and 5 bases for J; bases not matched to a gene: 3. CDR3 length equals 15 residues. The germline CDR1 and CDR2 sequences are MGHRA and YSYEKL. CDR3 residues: CASSQSSGRTGELFF. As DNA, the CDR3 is TGCGCCAGCAGCCAGTCTAGCGGGAGAACCGGGGAGCTGTTTTTT.

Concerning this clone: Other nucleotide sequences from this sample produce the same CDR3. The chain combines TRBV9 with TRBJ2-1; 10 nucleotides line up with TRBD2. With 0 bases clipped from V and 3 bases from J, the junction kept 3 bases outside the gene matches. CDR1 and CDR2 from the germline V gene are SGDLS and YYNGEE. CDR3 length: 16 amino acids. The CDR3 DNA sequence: TGTGCCAGCAGCGTAGGGGCTAGCGGGGGCTACAATGAGCAGTTCTTC. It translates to CASSVGASGGYNEQFF.

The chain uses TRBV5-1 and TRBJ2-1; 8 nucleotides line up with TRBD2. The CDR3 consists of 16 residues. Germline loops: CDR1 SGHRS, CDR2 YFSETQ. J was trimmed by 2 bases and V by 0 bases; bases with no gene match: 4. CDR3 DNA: TGCGCCAGCAGCTTGGTCGGCGGGAGGACCTACAATGAGCAGTTCTTC. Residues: CASSLVGGRTYNEQFF.

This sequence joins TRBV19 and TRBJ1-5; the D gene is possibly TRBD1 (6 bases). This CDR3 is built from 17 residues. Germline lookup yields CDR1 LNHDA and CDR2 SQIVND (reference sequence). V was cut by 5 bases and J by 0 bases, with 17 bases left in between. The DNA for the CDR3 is TGTGCCAGTAGTTTCCTTAGACAGGCATATAGCAATCAGCCCCAGCATTTT. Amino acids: CASSFLRQAYSNQPQHF. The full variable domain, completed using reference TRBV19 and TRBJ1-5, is DGGITQSPKYLFRKEGQNVTLSCEQNLNHDAMYWYRQDPGQGLRLIYYSQIVNDFQKGDIAEGYSVSREKKESFPLTVTSAQKNPTAFYLCASSFLRQAYSNQPQHFGDGTRLSIL.

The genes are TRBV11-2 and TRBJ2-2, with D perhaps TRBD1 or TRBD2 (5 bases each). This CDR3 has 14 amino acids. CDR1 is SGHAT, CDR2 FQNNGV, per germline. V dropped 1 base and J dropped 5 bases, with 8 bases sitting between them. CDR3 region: CASSLGGETGELFF. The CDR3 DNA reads TGTGCCAGCAGCTTAGGAGGGGAGACCGGGGAGCTGTTTTTT.

The CDR3 protein is CASSQVQLRAGELFF. The CDR3 DNA follows: TGCGCCAGCAGCCAAGTTCAACTTAGGGCCGGGGAGCTGTTTTTT. This sequence joins TRBV4-1 and TRBJ2-2, with D uncertain. Looked up from germline, CDR1 is MGHRA and CDR2 is YSYEKL. With 1 base removed from V and 6 bases from J, the gap between germline ends came to 12 bases. The CDR3 has 15 residues.

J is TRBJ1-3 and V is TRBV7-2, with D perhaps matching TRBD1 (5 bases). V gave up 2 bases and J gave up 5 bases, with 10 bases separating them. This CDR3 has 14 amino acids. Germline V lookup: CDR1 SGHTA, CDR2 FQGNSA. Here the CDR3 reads CASSLMDTRNTIYF. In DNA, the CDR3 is TGTGCCAGCAGCTTAATGGACACTCGAAACACCATATATTTT.

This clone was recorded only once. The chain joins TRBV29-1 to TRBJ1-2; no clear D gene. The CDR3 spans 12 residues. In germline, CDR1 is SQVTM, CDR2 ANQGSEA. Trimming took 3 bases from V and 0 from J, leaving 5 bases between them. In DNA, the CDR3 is TGCAGCGTTGATAGAGCTAACTATGGCTACACCTTC. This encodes CSVDRANYGYTF.

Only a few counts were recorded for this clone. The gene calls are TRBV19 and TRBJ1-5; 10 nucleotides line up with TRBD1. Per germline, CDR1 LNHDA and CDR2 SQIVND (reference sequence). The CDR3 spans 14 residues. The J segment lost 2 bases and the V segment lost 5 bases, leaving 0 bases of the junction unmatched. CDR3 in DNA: TGTGCCAGTAGTGGGACAGGGGGCAATCAGCCCCAGCATTTT. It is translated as CASSGTGGNQPQHF.

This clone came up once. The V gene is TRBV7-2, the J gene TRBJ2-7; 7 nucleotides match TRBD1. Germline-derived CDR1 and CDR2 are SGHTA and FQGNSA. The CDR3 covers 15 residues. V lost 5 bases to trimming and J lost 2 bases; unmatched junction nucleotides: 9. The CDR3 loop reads CASSPSGGQTYEQYF. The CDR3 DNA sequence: TGTGCCAGCAGCCCCAGTGGGGGACAGACCTACGAGCAGTACTTC.

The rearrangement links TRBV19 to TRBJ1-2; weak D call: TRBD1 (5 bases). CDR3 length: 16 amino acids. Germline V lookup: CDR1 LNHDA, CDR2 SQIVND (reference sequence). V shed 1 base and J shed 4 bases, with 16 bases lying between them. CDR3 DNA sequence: TGTGCCAGTAGTATAGTCCCGGACGGCAGGGTCTATGGCTACACCTTC. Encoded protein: CASSIVPDGRVYGYTF.

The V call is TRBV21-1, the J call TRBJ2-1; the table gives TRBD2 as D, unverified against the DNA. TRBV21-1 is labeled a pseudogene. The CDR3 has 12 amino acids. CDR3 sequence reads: CASYNGYNEQFF. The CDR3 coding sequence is TGTGCCAGCTATAACGGTTACAATGAGCAGTTCTTC.

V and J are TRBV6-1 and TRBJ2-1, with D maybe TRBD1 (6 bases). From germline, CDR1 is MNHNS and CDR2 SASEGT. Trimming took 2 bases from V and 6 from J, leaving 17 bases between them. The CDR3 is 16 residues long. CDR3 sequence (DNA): TGTGCCAGCAGTGAATTCGGACAGTTCCCCGGCAATGAGCAGTTCTTC. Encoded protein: CASSEFGQFPGNEQFF.

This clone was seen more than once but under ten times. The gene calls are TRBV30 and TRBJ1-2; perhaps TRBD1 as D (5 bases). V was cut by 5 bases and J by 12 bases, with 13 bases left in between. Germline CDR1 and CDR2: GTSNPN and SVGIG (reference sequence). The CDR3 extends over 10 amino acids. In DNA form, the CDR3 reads TGTGCCTGGGGGACGGCCGTACACACCTTC. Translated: CAWGTAVHTF.

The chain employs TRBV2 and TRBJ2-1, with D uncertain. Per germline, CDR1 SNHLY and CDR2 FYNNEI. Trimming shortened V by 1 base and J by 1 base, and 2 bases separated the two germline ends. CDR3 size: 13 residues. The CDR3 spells CASSEGSYNEQFF. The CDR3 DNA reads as TGTGCCAGCAGTGAAGGATCCTACAATGAGCAGTTCTTC.

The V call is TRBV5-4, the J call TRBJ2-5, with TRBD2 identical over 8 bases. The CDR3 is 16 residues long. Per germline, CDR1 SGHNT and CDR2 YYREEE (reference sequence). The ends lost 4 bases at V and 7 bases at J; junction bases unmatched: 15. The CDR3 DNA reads TGTGCCAGCAGCACCGAGGTCGAGCGGGAGTGGGGGACCCAGTACTTC. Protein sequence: CASSTEVEREWGTQYF.

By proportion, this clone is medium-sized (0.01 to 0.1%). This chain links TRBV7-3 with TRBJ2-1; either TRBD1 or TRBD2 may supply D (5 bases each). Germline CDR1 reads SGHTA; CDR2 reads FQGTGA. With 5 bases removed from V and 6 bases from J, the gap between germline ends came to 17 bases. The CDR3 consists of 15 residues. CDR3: CASSLPGRSTNEQFF. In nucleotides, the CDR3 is TGTGCCAGCAGCCTTCCGGGGCGTTCGACCAATGAGCAGTTCTTC.

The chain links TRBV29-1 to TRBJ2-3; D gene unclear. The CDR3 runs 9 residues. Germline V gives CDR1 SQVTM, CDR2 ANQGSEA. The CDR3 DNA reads TGCAAACGACCAGATACGCAGTATTTT. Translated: CKRPDTQYF.

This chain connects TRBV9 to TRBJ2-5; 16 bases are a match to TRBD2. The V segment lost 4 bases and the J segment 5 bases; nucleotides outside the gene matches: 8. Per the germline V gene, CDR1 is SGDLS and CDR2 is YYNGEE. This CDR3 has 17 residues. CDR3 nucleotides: TGTGCCAGCAGCCCTGGGACTAGCGGGAGGGCCGCGGAGACCCAGTACTTC. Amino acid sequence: CASSPGTSGRAAETQYF.

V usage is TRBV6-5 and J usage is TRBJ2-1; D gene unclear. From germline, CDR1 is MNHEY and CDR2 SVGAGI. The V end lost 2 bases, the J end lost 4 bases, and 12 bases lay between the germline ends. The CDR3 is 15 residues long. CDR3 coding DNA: TGTGCCAGCAGTTACGATCGCGTAGGGTACAATGAGCAGTTCTTC. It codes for CASSYDRVGYNEQFF.

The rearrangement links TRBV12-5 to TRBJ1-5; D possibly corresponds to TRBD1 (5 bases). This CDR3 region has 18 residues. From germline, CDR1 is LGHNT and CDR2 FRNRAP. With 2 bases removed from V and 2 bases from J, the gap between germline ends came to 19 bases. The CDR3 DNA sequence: TGTGCTAGTGGTTTGTCTCCGGGACGGATCTTTCGCAATCAGCCCCAGCATTTT. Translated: CASGLSPGRIFRNQPQHF.

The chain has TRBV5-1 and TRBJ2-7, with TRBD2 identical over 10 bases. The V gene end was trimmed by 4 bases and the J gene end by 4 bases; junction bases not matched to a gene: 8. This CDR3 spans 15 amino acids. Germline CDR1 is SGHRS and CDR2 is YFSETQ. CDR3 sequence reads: CASSRETSGWYEQYF. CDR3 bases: TGCGCCAGCAGCAGAGAGACTAGCGGGTGGTACGAGCAGTACTTC.

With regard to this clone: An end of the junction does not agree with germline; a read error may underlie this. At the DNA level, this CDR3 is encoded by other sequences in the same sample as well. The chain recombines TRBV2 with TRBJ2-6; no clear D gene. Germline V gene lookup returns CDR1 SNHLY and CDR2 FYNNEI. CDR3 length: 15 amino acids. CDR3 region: CASSRLRAGANVLTF. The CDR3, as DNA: TGCGCCAGCAGTCGCCTCCGGGCTGGGGCCAACGTCCTGACTTTC.